The next 10 T cell receptor beta chains were all read from a single sample in a study of blood T cell repertoires in COVID-19. Sequenced by immunoSEQ multiplex PCR; TCRdb stores in-frame clones only, minus some. Counted here are over 110,000 clones, roughly 88% occurring once; the ten biggest clones make up more than 25%. Sequences were obtained from peripheral blood. These receptors were obtained from a human donor in a cohort sampled during active COVID-19.

The chain carries TRBV4-1 and TRBJ1-1; TRBD1 might be the D (5 bases). V was shortened by 1 base and J by 5 bases, with 11 bases between the two germline ends. The germline V gene encodes CDR1 MGHRA and CDR2 YSYEKL. The CDR3 length is 14 residues. The CDR3 coding sequence is TGCGCCAGCAGCCAAGTCGGGGGGAGGACTGAAGCTTTCTTT. Translating gives CASSQVGGRTEAFF.

This clone appeared a single time. This chain links TRBV11-2 with TRBJ1-2, with D perhaps TRBD1 (5 bases). Trimming shortened V by 5 bases and J by 2 bases, and 9 bases separated the two germline ends. This CDR3 comprises 13 residues. Per the germline V gene, CDR1 is SGHAT and CDR2 is FQNNGV. The CDR3 is CASSPDRNYGYTF. CDR3 nucleotide sequence: TGTGCCAGCAGCCCAGACAGAAACTATGGCTACACCTTC.

The rearrangement links TRBV7-8 to TRBJ1-2, with D perhaps matching TRBD1 (5 bases). This CDR3 is built from 15 residues. The germline CDR1 and CDR2 sequences are SGHVS and FQNEAQ. With 1 base removed from V and 5 bases from J, the gap between germline ends came to 14 bases. The CDR3 here is CASSLVQGGDYGYTF. The DNA of the CDR3 is TGTGCCAGCAGCTTAGTTCAGGGAGGGGATTATGGCTACACCTTC.

The chain couples TRBV18 to TRBJ2-5, with D perhaps matching TRBD1 (6 bases). The CDR3 sequence is 15 residues long. Trimming took 0 bases from V and 6 from J, leaving 14 bases between them. CDR1 is KGHSH and CDR2 is LQKENI in the germline V gene. The CDR3 DNA sequence: TGTGCCAGCTCACCACCGATGACAGGACGGAAGACCCAGTACTTC. It translates to CASSPPMTGRKTQYF.

The rearrangement uses TRBV27 and TRBJ1-1, with D hard to call. Trimming stripped 0 bases from V and 5 bases from J, with 7 bases between. CDR1 MNHEY and CDR2 SMNVEV come from the germline V gene (reference sequence). CDR3 length: 13 amino acids. The CDR3 protein is CASSLSPRTEAFF. The CDR3 bases are TGTGCCAGCAGTTTATCGCCGAGGACTGAAGCTTTCTTT.

The rearrangement joins TRBV5-8 to TRBJ1-3, with 7 bases that match TRBD1. CDR1 and CDR2 from the germline V gene are SGHTS and YDEGEE. V gave up 1 base and J gave up 0 bases; unmatched junction bases: 4. The CDR3 sequence is 16 residues long. The chain's CDR3 is CASSLLDRASGNTIYF. CDR3 nucleotide sequence: TGTGCCAGCAGCTTGCTCGACAGGGCCTCTGGAAACACCATATATTTT.

V is TRBV29-1 and J is TRBJ2-2, with D possibly being TRBD1 (6 bases). This CDR3 contains 14 residues. V lost 3 bases, J lost 1 base, and 9 bases lay in between. Germline assignment: CDR1 SQVTM and CDR2 ANQGSEA. CDR3 DNA: TGCAGCGTTGATTGGGGGCTGAACACCGGGGAGCTGTTTTTT. It yields the protein CSVDWGLNTGELFF.

The gene calls are TRBV28 and TRBJ1-1, with TRBD1 identical over 7 bases. The CDR3 spans 15 residues. The ends lost 3 bases at V and 5 bases at J; junction bases unmatched: 9. Germline V gene lookup returns CDR1 MDHEN and CDR2 SYDVKM. Here the CDR3 reads CASSLIQGVGTEAFF. The CDR3 bases are TGTGCCAGCAGTTTGATCCAGGGGGTGGGTACTGAAGCTTTCTTT.

The chain uses TRBV7-2 and TRBJ2-4; TRBD1 agrees at 8 bases. The CDR3 runs 16 residues. The germline V gene has CDR1 SGHTA and CDR2 FQGNSA. The trim removed 5 bases at V and 0 bases at J, leaving 6 bases unmatched. In nucleotides, the CDR3 is TGTGCCAGCAGCCCCCGGACAGGGCTAGCCAAAAACATTCAGTACTTC. The encoded protein is CASSPRTGLAKNIQYF.

The V gene is TRBV4-2, the J gene TRBJ2-1; 7 nucleotides align to TRBD2. Unmatched junction bases numbered 11, after V lost 0 bases and J lost 6 bases. The CDR3 sequence is 17 residues long. Germline V gene sequence: CDR1 LGHNA, CDR2 YNFKEQ. CDR3 loop: CASSQENGAGVLNEQFF. CDR3 nucleotide sequence: TGTGCCAGCAGCCAAGAGAACGGGGCGGGGGTACTCAATGAGCAGTTCTTC.